The source of this TCR beta chain is a study of monozygotic twins with inflammatory bowel disease (dated by TCRdb to between 2018 and 2021). Study-wide context: The full study comprised around 30 monozygotic twin pairs: nine German pairs (four IBD-concordant, five IBD-discordant) and 19 IBD-discordant Danish pairs. The search for disease-associated traits relied mainly on comparing IBD patients with their genetically identical healthy co-twins within discordant pairs. Each individual had, on average, about 151 000 unique TCRalpha sequences and 181 000 unique TCRbeta sequences available for analysis. The research as a whole found: Repertoire similarity did not differ between concordant and discordant twins, possibly due to limited statistical power. The analysis was unable to tell apart different T cell subtypes. A decrease in TCRbeta repertoire diversity, as measured by inverse Simpson index, was observed in IBD patients compared with their healthy co-twins. Because patients were on differing immunosuppressive treatments, the repertoires may have picked up extra background noise and inter-individual variability. Compared with healthy twins, IBD patients had fewer clonotypes in common with other individuals, a difference most pronounced in patients showing signs of disease activity. The results gave no support for a single strong signal or clonotype linked to IBD.

The CDR3 contains 17 residues, cysteine and phenylalanine counted. No DNA sequence is on record. The germline V gene sets CDR1 to SGHDN and CDR2 to FVKESK. From each donor, an approximately 2.4 ml peripheral blood sample was drawn into PAXgene tubes and stored at -80 degrees C. Total RNA was isolated from whole blood with the PAXgene blood miRNA kit on an automated QIAcube, without T cell sorting. Peripheral blood from monozygotic twin pairs who were concordant or discordant for inflammatory bowel disease underwent deep TCRalpha and TCRbeta repertoire profiling using unique molecular barcoding. Smoking habits were recorded for all twin pairs, and each individual was classified as a current, former or never smoker. As for this clonotype: What this receptor recognizes is not known.

The protocol used for the library was 5' RACE. The input for every TCR library was roughly 3,300 ng of total RNA. For each sample, cDNA synthesis with SMARTScribe reverse transcriptase was split into eight separate reactions. During cDNA synthesis, template switching was used to introduce unique molecular identifiers that contained a 6-nucleotide sample barcode. TCRalpha and TCRbeta cDNA was amplified in two nested PCRs of about 17 and 10 cycles, and bead purification was carried out after each PCR. Before amplification, the cDNA was both treated with uracil DNA-glycosylase and purified with the QIAquick PCR purification kit. The second PCR was the step at which Illumina TruSeq-compatible adapters and sample-specific barcodes were added. TapeStation and Qubit were used to check library quality and concentration, and 5 to 6.5 ng of each library went into the pool. Sequencing of the pooled libraries was done on an Illumina HiSeq2500 single-index Rapid Run using custom sequencing primers and 2 x 100 bp reads. The authors processed their data as follows. PCR and sequencing errors were corrected by UMI-based consensus assembly using MiGEC version 1.2.6. MiXCR version 2.1.1 handled V(D)J alignment, clonotype assembly and CDR3 extraction. Normalisation of gene usage, clonotype sharing and MAIT/NKT TCR abundance was achieved by analysing the top 1000, 10 000 and 20 000 clonotypes per sample. Diversity was computed as the inverse Simpson index with the vegan R package after downsampling to 27 000 UMIs. Paired Mann-Whitney U tests on discordant twin pairs were used, with Benjamini-Hochberg multiple-testing correction. TCRdb reprocessed the reads and lists each CDR3 protein sequence as a single entry, with no DNA. The authors' filters were not applied to this entry. For this sample, the table gives approximately 110,000 distinct CDR3 sequences. The ten top clones hold 9.5% to 15% of the sample.

The sequenced sample consisted of blood. Recombination connected TRBV14 to TRBJ1-4. The receptor was isolated from a human donor with ulcerative colitis or Crohn's disease, or a healthy co-twin of an affected twin (not recorded which). CDR3 protein: CASSQGAWGTTNEKLFF.